One and the same sample provided the 11 T cell receptor beta chains below, sequenced in a study of graft-versus-host responses after intestinal transplantation. Their target antigens are unknown. The table came from immunoSEQ multiplex PCR; TCRdb's copy has only in-frame clones and leaves some out. The table has roughly 93,000 clones, approximately 95% seen once. The sample consisted of unstimulated CD8+ T cells sorted from spleen or lymph node cells, taken before intestinal transplant. The receptors stem from a human donor who received an intestinal transplant.

V is TRBV11-2 and J is TRBJ2-1; 8 bases agree with TRBD2. In germline, CDR1 is SGHAT, CDR2 FQNNGV. This CDR3 is 17 amino acids long. The J segment lost 0 bases and the V segment lost 0 bases, leaving 4 bases of the junction unmatched. This CDR3 reads CASSLEVGRGSYNEQFF. The CDR3 DNA follows: TGTGCCAGCAGCTTAGAGGTCGGGAGGGGCTCCTACAATGAGCAGTTCTTC.

The chain employs TRBV6-5 and TRBJ1-2, with a possible D match to TRBD1 (5 bases). With 2 bases removed from V and 2 bases from J, the gap between germline ends came to 12 bases. CDR3 size: 15 residues. The germline CDR1 and CDR2 sequences are MNHEY and SVGAGI. The CDR3 DNA reads TGTGCCAGCAGTTACGGGGCGGGGTTAAACTATGGCTACACCTTC. It is translated as CASSYGAGLNYGYTF.

The V call is TRBV28, the J call TRBJ2-3; 10 nucleotides align to TRBD2. There are 21 residues in the CDR3. Germline CDR1 MDHEN, CDR2 SYDVKM. The trim removed 8 bases at V and 0 bases at J, leaving 23 bases unmatched. Written as DNA, the CDR3 is TGTGCCAGCGAAAGCCCAACAACCGGGACTAGCGACAATCCTAGCACAGATACGCAGTATTTT. Translating gives CASESPTTGTSDNPSTDTQYF.

The rearrangement joins TRBV7-9 to TRBJ2-2, with D perhaps TRBD2 (5 bases). Germline CDR1 is SEHNR and CDR2 is FQNEAQ (reference sequence). The CDR3 runs to 15 residues. Trimming stripped 1 base from V and 4 bases from J, with 10 bases between. The CDR3 nucleotides read TGTGCCAGCAGCTTAGTTCTAGCCGGCACCGGGGAGCTGTTTTTT. Encoded protein: CASSLVLAGTGELFF. The full variable domain, rest sourced from reference TRBV7-9 and TRBJ2-2, is DTGVSQNPRHKITKRGQNVTFRCDPISEHNRLYWYRQTLGQGPEFLTYFQNEAQLEKSRLLSDRFSAERPKGSFSTLEIQRTEQGDSAMYLCASSLVLAGTGELFFGEGSRLTVL.

This chain links TRBV11-2 with TRBJ2-1; TRBD2 agrees at 9 bases. The length of the CDR3 is 16 residues. V trimming: 2 bases; J trimming: 5 bases; junction bases outside the gene matches: 7. Germline V gives CDR1 SGHAT, CDR2 FQNNGV. CDR3 region: CASSLFLREGDNEQFF. CDR3 bases: TGTGCCAGCAGCTTATTCCTGCGGGAGGGCGACAATGAGCAGTTCTTC.

The V call is TRBV6-4, the J call TRBJ2-6; 12 bases fit TRBD1. V lost 6 bases, J lost 2 bases, and 8 bases stayed unmatched. The CDR3 totals 18 residues. Per the germline V gene, CDR1 is MRHNA and CDR2 is SNTAGT. This chain's CDR3 is CASSPAGTGGAGANVLTF. CDR3 bases: TGTGCCAGCAGCCCTGCCGGGACAGGGGGCGCTGGGGCCAACGTCCTGACTTTC.

The J gene is TRBJ2-5, the V gene TRBV10-3, with D possibly called TRBD1 or TRBD2 (5 bases each). CDR1 is ENHRY, CDR2 SYGVKD, per germline. Trimming pared 11 bases from V and 5 bases from J, leaving 18 bases between. This CDR3 comprises 13 residues. The CDR3 sequence: CASSGGVGETQYF. In nucleotides, the CDR3 is TGTGCCTCCAGTGGGGGAGTGGGGGAGACCCAGTACTTC.

The chain has TRBV5-6 and TRBJ2-7, with D possibly matching TRBD2 (5 bases). Germline V CDR1 and CDR2: SGHDT, YYEEEE. The CDR3 loop spans 13 amino acids. Trimming pared 4 bases from V and 2 bases from J, leaving 10 bases between. This chain's CDR3 is CASSLGLTYEQYF. CDR3 nucleotide sequence: TGTGCCAGCAGCCTCGGACTGACCTACGAGCAGTACTTC. Combining the CDR3 with reference TRBV5-6 and TRBJ2-7 gives the whole variable domain DAGVTQSPTHLIKTRGQQVTLRCSPKSGHDTVSWYQQALGQGPQFIFQYYEEEERQRGNFPDRFSGHQFPNYSSELNVNALLLGDSALYLCASSLGLTYEQYFGPGTRLTVT.

V is TRBV4-1 and J is TRBJ2-7, with 8 bases aligning to TRBD1. Germline V gives CDR1 MGHRA, CDR2 YSYEKL. There are 14 residues in the CDR3. V lost 4 bases to trimming and J lost 2 bases; unmatched junction nucleotides: 4. The CDR3 nucleotides are TGCGCCAGCAGCCCCGGGACAGGCACCTACGAGCAGTACTTC. This sequence encodes CASSPGTGTYEQYF.

The gene calls are TRBV9 and TRBJ2-7, with D maybe TRBD2 (6 bases). The CDR3 spans 17 residues. Per the germline V gene, CDR1 is SGDLS and CDR2 is YYNGEE. Trimming shortened V by 0 bases and J by 0 bases, and 16 bases separated the two germline ends. The CDR3 protein is CASSVAPGDGSSYEQYF. The DNA of the CDR3 is TGTGCCAGCAGCGTAGCCCCCGGGGACGGGAGCTCCTACGAGCAGTACTTC.

The V call is TRBV5-6, the J call TRBJ2-5, with TRBD2 identical over 8 bases. The J call may be faulty, since TRBJ2-7 better matches the DNA end. Per germline, CDR1 SGHDT and CDR2 YYEEEE. The CDR3 sequence is 14 residues long. The CDR3 DNA reads as TGTGCCAGCAGCTTGGCCCGGGGGGGACACGAGCAGTACTTC. Translating gives CASSLARGGHEQYF.